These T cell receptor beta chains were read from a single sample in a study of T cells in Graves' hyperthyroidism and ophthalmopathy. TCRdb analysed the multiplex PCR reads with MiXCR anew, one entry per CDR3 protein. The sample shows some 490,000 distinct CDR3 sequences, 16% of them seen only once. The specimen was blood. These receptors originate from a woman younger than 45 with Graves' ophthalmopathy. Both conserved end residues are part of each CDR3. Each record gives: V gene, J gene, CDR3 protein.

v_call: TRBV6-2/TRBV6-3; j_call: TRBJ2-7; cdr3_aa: CASSYSGDAYEQYF
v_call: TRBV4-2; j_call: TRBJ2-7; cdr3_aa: CASSQGWRQGDEQYF
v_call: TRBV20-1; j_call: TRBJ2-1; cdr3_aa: CSAAPGTGVGEQFF
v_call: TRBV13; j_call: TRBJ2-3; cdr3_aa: CASSPRTNRADTQYF
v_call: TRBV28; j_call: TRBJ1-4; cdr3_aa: CASSSEDRGLHEKLFF
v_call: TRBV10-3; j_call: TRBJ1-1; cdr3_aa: CAISEYADLQNTEAFF
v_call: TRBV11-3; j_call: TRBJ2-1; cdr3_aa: CASSLEWLAGGRNEQFF
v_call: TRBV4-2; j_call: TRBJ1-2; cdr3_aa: CASSPEGSNYGYTF
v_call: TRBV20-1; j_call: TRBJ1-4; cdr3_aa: CSARTGRAGTNEKLFF
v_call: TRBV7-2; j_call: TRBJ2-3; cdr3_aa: CASSPQLAGPDTQYF
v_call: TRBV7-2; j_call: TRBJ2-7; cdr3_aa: CASSLSSGRAGEQYF